This T cell receptor (beta chain) was sequenced during a study of blood T cell repertoires in COVID-19. On the study more broadly: The United States, Italy and Spain provided the acute and convalescent COVID-19 samples. From T cells, B-cell-depleted T cells, or PBMCs came the material, which was cDNA or gDNA.

Each participant's cohort was designated according to participant-reported clinical history. Original processing methods: Reference gene primer amplification yielded estimated nucleated cell counts. Sequencing used immunoSEQ multiplex PCR; TCRdb keeps in-frame clones, though not all of them. That table is the source of V, J and clone size, and D and trimming were worked out from the DNA. The repertoire holds some 330,000 clones, with over 75% as singletons. The table lists this clone with a count of one. V lost 2 bases to trimming and J lost 2 bases, with 2 bases between them. This CDR3 spans 12 amino acids. CDR1 is LNHNV and CDR2 is YYDKDF in the germline V gene (reference sequence).

The gene calls are TRBV15 and TRBJ2-3; D not resolved. The sequence came from a young man who had recovered from COVID-19. The sequencing sample was made of PBMCs or T cells enriched from blood (not recorded which). In nucleotides, the CDR3 is TGTGCCACCAGCAGACACACAGATACGCAGTATTTT. Amino acid sequence: CATSRHTDTQYF.